This T cell receptor (beta chain) was retrieved from a study of OX40 agonist ivuxolimab in advanced cancers. Patients who had autoimmune disease history or got systemic immunosuppression were left out. Trimming at V came to 8 bases and at J to 3 bases, leaving 7 bases not matched to a gene. Looked up from germline, CDR1 is MNHNY and CDR2 is SVGAGI (reference sequence). CDR3 length: 14 residues. Broader study findings: Patients who responded partially at 0.1-3.0 mg/kg showed clonal expansion ranking among the lowest.

TCRdb's copy holds only in-frame clones and misses some; the assay was immunoSEQ multiplex PCR. The data contain some 80,000 clones, roughly 92% of them singletons. As to this clone: The antigen remains undetermined.

The sequencing here drew on CD4+ or CD8+ T cells sorted from blood, taken in a trial of the OX40 agonist ivuxolimab. This TCR came from an adult with an advanced solid tumor such as melanoma, head and neck, liver or kidney cancer. The V gene is TRBV6-6, the J gene TRBJ1-3, with TRBD1 identical over 7 bases. CDR3 sequence (DNA): TGTGCCAGCGTGACAGGGTTAGATGGAAACACCATATATTTT. Protein: CASVTGLDGNTIYF.